This paragraph reports one T cell receptor (beta chain). What it binds is unknown. These data come from a study of shared clonotypes between healthy human individuals. Study results and caveats: Between a handful of donors, naive CD4 clonotypes were shared at a level of about 5%. Across subsets, estimated richness was generally greater for naive than for memory populations.

Assay: immunoSEQ multiplex PCR; the TCRdb copy retains only in-frame clones and omits some. Of approximately 640,000 clones listed, about nine tenths are singletons. The V gene end was trimmed by 3 bases and the J gene end by 4 bases; junction bases not matched to a gene: 8. The CDR3 is 17 amino acids. Germline V CDR1 and CDR2: MNHEY, SMNVEV (reference sequence). The chain carries TRBV27 and TRBJ1-5; TRBD1 agrees at 11 bases. The clonotype comes from a man aged 18 to 29 in good health. Some clones in this sample may be carry-over from other donors' samples. Sequencing was carried out using memory CD8+ T cells from PBMCs. Indicated subset: CD45RO+ cells pooled with CCR7-negative TemRA cells. As DNA, the CDR3 is TGTGCCAGCAGTTTGTCGGGACAGGGGGTACGGAATCAGCCCCAGCATTTT. Its translation: CASSLSGQGVRNQPQHF.